This entry features one T cell receptor (beta chain) sequence. In the authors' methods: Nucleated cell counts were estimated from reference gene primer amplification. Clones were sequenced by immunoSEQ multiplex PCR, and TCRdb holds only the in-frame ones, with some missing. That table supplies the V and J calls and clone size; D and trimming were determined from the DNA. The table has 250,000 to 400,000 clones, 80% to 90% seen once. This sample was taken from a study of blood T cell repertoires in COVID-19. Study at large: Sample material is recorded as cDNA or gDNA derived from T cells, B-cell-depleted T cells, or PBMCs.

Germline V lookup: CDR1 LGHDT, CDR2 YNNKEL (reference sequence). The CDR3 has 19 amino acids. The V and J ends lost 2 bases and 9 bases, in that order; junction bases with no gene match: 22. The chain joins TRBV3-1 (or the pseudogene TRBV3-2) to TRBJ2-3; 8 bases are a match to TRBD2. The source material was peripheral blood. This TCR was recovered from a man over 45 with active or convalescent COVID-19. The CDR3 protein is CASSQKPHVGRGGLGTQYF. Here the CDR3 DNA reads TGTGCCAGCAGCCAAAAGCCCCACGTGGGACGGGGGGGCCTCGGCACGCAGTATTTT.